This T cell receptor (beta chain) is from a study of early T cells in non-severe SARS-CoV-2 infection. Study-wide context: Alpha and beta chains were unpaired, from unsorted whole-blood bulk RNA. Study observations and caveats: In VDJdb matching, anti-spike CD8 responses were favored while private and CD4 specificities went missing.

This clonotype occurred a few times. Its antigen is currently unknown. Unique molecular identifiers were attached to individual cDNA molecules. TCRdb reanalysed the 5' RACE reads using MiXCR and keeps one entry per CDR3 protein. Found here are tens of thousands of distinct CDR3 sequences, about 11% of them singletons; the top ten hold roughly 3%. This material consisted of whole blood, taken at baseline. The source is an adult who was a healthcare worker with PCR-confirmed SARS-CoV-2 infection or an uninfected control (not recorded which).

Written as DNA, the CDR3 is TGTGCCAGCACCATCGCGGACCGCAGCAATCAGCCCCAGCATTTT. Protein: CASTIADRSNQPQHF. The V gene is TRBV12-3 or TRBV12-4, the J gene TRBJ1-5, with D unclear. The CDR3 runs 15 residues. V dropped 7 bases and J dropped 1 base, with 14 bases sitting between them.